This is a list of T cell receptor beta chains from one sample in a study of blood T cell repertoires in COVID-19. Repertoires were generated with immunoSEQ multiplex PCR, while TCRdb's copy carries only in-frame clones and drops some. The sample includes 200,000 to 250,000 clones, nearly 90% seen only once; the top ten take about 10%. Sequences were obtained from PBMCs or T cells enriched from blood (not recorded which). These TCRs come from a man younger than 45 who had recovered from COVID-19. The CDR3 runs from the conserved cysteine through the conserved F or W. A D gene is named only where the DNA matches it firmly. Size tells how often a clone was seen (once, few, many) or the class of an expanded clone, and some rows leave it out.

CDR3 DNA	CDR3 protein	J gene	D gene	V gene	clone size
TGTGCCAGCAGCTTAGGCCTAGCGGGAGGCCGGGCCGGGGAGCTGTTTTTT	CASSLGLAGGRAGELFF	TRBJ2-2	TRBD2	TRBV11-2	-
TGTGCCAGCAGCTTAGACCCCGGGGTGGAGACCCAGTACTTC	CASSLDPGVETQYF	TRBJ2-5	-	TRBV7-8	-
TGCAGCGTTGAGGATTGGGCAGCCCCCGATCGAGAGACCCAGTACTTC	CSVEDWAAPDRETQYF	TRBJ2-5	-	TRBV29-1	-
TGTGCCAGCACTCGAGGACAGGGTGTATACTATGGCTACACCTTC	CASTRGQGVYYGYTF	TRBJ1-2	TRBD1	TRBV6-5	-
TGTGCCAGCAGCTTATTTACGGGGGCTTTCTTT	CASSLFTGAFF	TRBJ1-1	-	TRBV11-2	-
TGTGCCAGCAGCTCTAGCGGACGGGGGGGCAATGAGCAGTTCTTC	CASSSSGRGGNEQFF	TRBJ2-1	TRBD2	TRBV11-2	-
TGTGCCAGCAGCTGGCCTCGGACTAGCGGGGACTACAATGAGCAGTTCTTC	CASSWPRTSGDYNEQFF	TRBJ2-1	TRBD2	TRBV28	-
TGTGCCAGCTTAAGGGGGGGGTCGAACACTGAAGCTTTCTTT	CASLRGGSNTEAFF	TRBJ1-1	-	TRBV28	-
TGTGCCAGCAGCTTGGGGGGAGGAAACAATCAGCCCCAGCATTTT	CASSLGGGNNQPQHF	TRBJ1-5	-	TRBV5-4	-
TGCAGCGCGATAGACCTTTTCCAAACAGACAGGGGGCAATATGGCTACACCTTC	CSAIDLFQTDRGQYGYTF	TRBJ1-2	TRBD1	TRBV29-1	-
TGTGCCAGCAGTTACGGGCGGGTTCTCGGCACCGGGGAGCTGTTTTTT	CASSYGRVLGTGELFF	TRBJ2-2	-	TRBV6-5	once
TGTGCCAGCAGCAATACGGGGTCTGAAGCTTTCTTT	CASSNTGSEAFF	TRBJ1-1	-	TRBV5-6	-
TGTGCCAGCAGCCCTTCGACAGTGCTGTACGGTGGCTACACCTTC	CASSPSTVLYGGYTF	TRBJ1-2	-	TRBV14	-
TGTGCCAGCAGTTGGACTAGGGGGGTTTGGGAGCAGTTCTTC	CASSWTRGVWEQFF	TRBJ2-1	-	TRBV6-6	-
TGTGCCAGCAGAGCTAACAGGGTCGCATACGAGCAGTACTTC	CASRANRVAYEQYF	TRBJ2-7	-	TRBV6-5	few
TGCAGTGCTAGAGAAGGACAGGCTTTCTTT	CSAREGQAFF	TRBJ1-1	-	TRBV20-1	few
TGTGCTAGTGGTACCGGTTGGTCAGGGGTTGGCTACACCTTC	CASGTGWSGVGYTF	TRBJ1-2	-	TRBV12-5	many
TGTGCCAGCAGTCTAGGTTCCTACGAGCAGTACTTC	CASSLGSYEQYF	TRBJ2-7	-	TRBV28	-
TGTGCCAGCAGCTGGCCCCCGACCTACGAGCAGTACTTC	CASSWPPTYEQYF	TRBJ2-7	-	TRBV7-2	-
TGTGCCAGCAGCCAAGACTGGCTAGCGGCCTCCTACAATGAGCAGTTCTTC	CASSQDWLAASYNEQFF	TRBJ2-1	TRBD2	TRBV4-2	-
TGTGCCAGCAGACGCGACCACAGTGGGCGTATCCTACCCGCAACTAATGAAAAACTGTTTTTT	CASRRDHSGRILPATNEKLFF	TRBJ1-4	-	TRBV2	-
TGTGCCAGCAGCTCTCCCCTCGGCCAGGGGTTCGATGGCTACACCTTC	CASSSPLGQGFDGYTF	TRBJ1-2	-	TRBV7-9	-
TGTGCCTGGAGTACGACAGGGCACGAGCAGTACTTC	CAWSTTGHEQYF	TRBJ2-7	TRBD1	TRBV30	-
TGTGCCAGCCAACAGGAGGGCTCCTATAATTCACCCCTCCACTTT	CASQQEGSYNSPLHF	TRBJ1-6	-	TRBV6-5	-
TGTGCCAGTAGCCCAGGGGGACTAGCGGGAGGAGCCTACGAGCAGTACTTC	CASSPGGLAGGAYEQYF	TRBJ2-7	TRBD2	TRBV19	-
TGTGCCAGCAGTGTGCTTAGCGGGGGGACCTACAATGAGCAGTTCTTC	CASSVLSGGTYNEQFF	TRBJ2-1	TRBD2	TRBV6-1	few
TGTGCCAGCAGCTTAGACAGGGTCCCGACTCAGCCCCAGCATTTT	CASSLDRVPTQPQHF	TRBJ1-5	-	TRBV11-2	-
TGTGCCAGCAGCCAAAATACTTTCGGGTTACTGTTTTTT	CASSQNTFGLLFF	TRBJ1-4	-	TRBV3-1/TRBV3-2	few
TGCGCCAGCAGCCAGTCTCCGGGGGAGGGGTACGAGCAGTACTTC	CASSQSPGEGYEQYF	TRBJ2-7	TRBD2	TRBV4-1	-
TGTGCCAGCAGGAACAGGGTTAGCAATCAGCCCCAGCATTTT	CASRNRVSNQPQHF	TRBJ1-5	-	TRBV2	-
TGTGCCAGCAGTTTCTTGAGGACAGGGGTTATTCAGCCCCAGCATTTT	CASSFLRTGVIQPQHF	TRBJ1-5	TRBD1	TRBV28	once
TGCGCCAGCAGCCTACCCCCGGGACAGGATTACGACTATGGCTACACCTTC	CASSLPPGQDYDYGYTF	TRBJ1-2	TRBD1	TRBV5-1	once
TGTGCCAGCTCACCTGGACTTAACACCGGGGAGCTGTTTTTT	CASSPGLNTGELFF	TRBJ2-2	-	TRBV18	-
TGTGCCAGCAGCCCACTATCGGCGACAAACATTCAGTACTTC	CASSPLSATNIQYF	TRBJ2-4	-	TRBV5-8	-
TGTGCCAGCAGTTACCAGGGTGGGTATTCACCCCTCCACTTT	CASSYQGGYSPLHF	TRBJ1-6	-	TRBV6-2/TRBV6-3	-
TGTGCCACTTCGGACACTAGCAATCAGCCCCAGCATTTT	CATSDTSNQPQHF	TRBJ1-5	-	TRBV19	-
TGTGCCAGTAGTATAGCCCGGACTAGCGGGGGGGGGAATGAGCAGTTCTTC	CASSIARTSGGGNEQFF	TRBJ2-1	TRBD2	TRBV19	once